The 2 T cell receptor beta chains below were found in one sample sequenced in a study of shared clonotypes between healthy human individuals. Data came from immunoSEQ multiplex PCR; TCRdb stores just in-frame clones and leaves some out. The data show some 2 million clones, about 95% seen once. Naive CD8 cells comprised CD45RO-negative, CCR7-positively selected cells, excluding terminally differentiated effector memory CD45RA+ cells. Sequencing was carried out using naive CD8+ T cells sorted from blood. The receptor source for this set is a man aged 18-30 years in good health.

This clone was detected only once. The chain combines TRBV6-1 with TRBJ1-1; TRBD1 is a possible D gene (5 bases). This CDR3 is 15 amino acids long. Germline loops: CDR1 MNHNS, CDR2 SASEGT. Deletions cut 3 bases from V and 1 base from J, with 12 bases between. This CDR3 is CASSEEPGTNTEAFF. In nucleotides, the CDR3 is TGTGCCAGCAGTGAGGAACCAGGGACGAACACTGAAGCTTTCTTT.

The chain links TRBV6-5 to TRBJ1-1, with D tentatively TRBD1 (5 bases). The CDR3 runs 16 residues. The V gene lost 0 bases and the J gene lost 2 bases, with 13 bases spanning the gap. CDR1 and CDR2 from the germline V gene are MNHEY and SVGAGI. The CDR3 DNA reads TGTGCCAGCAGTTACTCTCACCAGGGTTATAACACTGAAGCTTTCTTT. Translation: CASSYSHQGYNTEAFF.